This entry features one T cell receptor (beta chain) sequence. Using immunoSEQ multiplex PCR, the repertoire was profiled, and TCRdb retains in-frame clones only, with some absent. Of approximately 500,000 clones listed, less than 96% are singletons. This specimen belongs to a study of shared clonotypes between healthy human individuals. Into CD45RA+ naive and CD45RA-negative memory subsets, the CD4+ cells were split. Trimming left V 3 bases short and J 3 bases short, with 12 bases between. This CDR3 is built from 14 residues. Germline loops: CDR1 MGHDK, CDR2 SYGVNS. The specimen was naive CD4+ T cells sorted from blood. Described subset: CD45RA+ positively selected. The clonotype comes from a young woman in good health. The rearrangement links TRBV25-1 to TRBJ2-7, with D tentatively TRBD2 (6 bases). The CDR3 loop reads CASSDGGTDYEQYF. DNA for the CDR3: TGTGCCAGCAGTGATGGAGGGACCGACTACGAGCAGTACTTC.